This T cell receptor beta chain stems from a study of cytomegalovirus exposure and HLA in healthy donors. General observations from the study: In vitro work confirmed that three CMV-associated chains recognize CMV antigens. Most observed TCR sequences were rare, whereas some public TCRs were detected in many donors.

The method was immunoSEQ multiplex PCR; TCRdb's version includes in-frame clones alone and lacks a portion of them. The data contain over 200,000 clones, 83% of them singletons. A remark on this clone: Its antigen is as yet unknown.

The sequencing sample was made of PBMCs. This receptor was identified in a woman aged 18-35 years in good health and CMV-seronegative.

CDR3 sequence reads: CASSLRGGGRIHLYGYTF. CDR3 sequence (DNA): TGTGCCAGCAGTTTACGGGGGGGCGGAAGAATCCACCTCTATGGCTACACCTTC. The chain recombines TRBV28 with TRBJ1-2; tentatively, D is TRBD1 (6 bases). Germline V gives CDR1 MDHEN, CDR2 SYDVKM. There are 18 residues in the CDR3. Trimming cost V 2 bases and J 4 bases, with 23 bases left between them.